The table lists the clone carrying this T cell receptor beta chain with a few counts. The antigen remains undetermined. MiXCR, run by TCRdb on the 5' RACE reads, gives a single entry per CDR3 protein. The sample lists around 200,000 distinct CDR3 sequences, roughly 17% occurring once. This sample stems from a study of T-cell memory formation after mild COVID-19. General observations from the study: Day 15 to 85 contracting clones showed balanced CD4/CD8; later expanders leaned CD4+.

Per the germline V gene, CDR1 is MNHNY and CDR2 is SVGAGI (reference sequence). This CDR3 has 13 amino acids. Trimming took 11 bases from V and 6 from J; bases not matched to a gene: 9. The origin of this receptor is an adult woman who had mild COVID-19 (a few samples of this study predate the infection). Cell type and time point are not known. Source material: PBMCs or a T cell subset sorted from them (not recorded which). The chain joins TRBV6-6 to TRBJ2-1, with TRBD2 matching over 8 bases. The CDR3 is CAGSSGTFNEQFF. The CDR3 bases are TGTGCCGGGAGTAGCGGGACCTTCAATGAGCAGTTCTTC.